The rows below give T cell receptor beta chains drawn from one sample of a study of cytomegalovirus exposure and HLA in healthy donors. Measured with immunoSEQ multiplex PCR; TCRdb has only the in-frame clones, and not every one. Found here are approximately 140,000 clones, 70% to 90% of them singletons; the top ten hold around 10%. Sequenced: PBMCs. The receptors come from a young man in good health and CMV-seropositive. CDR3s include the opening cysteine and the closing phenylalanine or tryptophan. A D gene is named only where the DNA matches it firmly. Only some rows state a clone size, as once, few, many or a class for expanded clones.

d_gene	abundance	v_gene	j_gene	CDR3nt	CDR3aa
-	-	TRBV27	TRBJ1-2	TGTGCCAGCAGTTCGAGGAAGGACACCTATGGCTACACCTTC	CASSSRKDTYGYTF
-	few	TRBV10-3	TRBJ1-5	TGTGCCTCCGCCCCTCGCGGGGTACGGGATAGCAATCAGCCCCAGCATTTT	CASAPRGVRDSNQPQHF
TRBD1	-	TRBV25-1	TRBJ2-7	TGTGCCAGCGGACCGGGACAGGCTGCCTACGAGCAGTACTTC	CASGPGQAAYEQYF
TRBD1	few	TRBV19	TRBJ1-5	TGTGCCAGTAGAGGCAACAGGGGGATTCAGCCCCAGCATTTT	CASRGNRGIQPQHF
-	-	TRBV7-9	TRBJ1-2	TGTGCCAGCAGCCTAGGTGGGCTCTATGGCTACACCTTC	CASSLGGLYGYTF
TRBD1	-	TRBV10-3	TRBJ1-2	TGTGCCATCACCCCGACAGGGGGGTGGTTAAGTGACTATGGCTACACCTTC	CAITPTGGWLSDYGYTF
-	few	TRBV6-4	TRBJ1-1	TGTGCCAGCGAGTCGGGGTTGGGTGCTTTCTTT	CASESGLGAFF
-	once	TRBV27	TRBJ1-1	TGTGCCAGCTTCGTTACCGCGATGAACACTGAAGCTTTCTTT	CASFVTAMNTEAFF
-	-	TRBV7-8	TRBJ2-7	TGTGCCAGCAGCTTAGTGGAGGGTTTCAACGAGCAGTACTTC	CASSLVEGFNEQYF
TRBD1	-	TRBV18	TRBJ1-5	TGTGCCAGCTCACCGGCAGGGGGCGGTCAGCCCCAGCATTTT	CASSPAGGGQPQHF
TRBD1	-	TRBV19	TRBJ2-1	TGTGCCAGTAGTTTGGCAGGGGGCCTTAATGAGCAGTTCTTC	CASSLAGGLNEQFF
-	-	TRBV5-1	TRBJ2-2	TGCGCCAGCAGCTTGGCGAGGGTAGAGACCGGGGAGCTGTTTTTT	CASSLARVETGELFF
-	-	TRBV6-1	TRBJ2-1	TGTGCCAGCAGTGACAGCTACAATGAGCAGTTCTTC	CASSDSYNEQFF
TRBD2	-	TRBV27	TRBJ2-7	TGTGCCAGCAAATTGGGAGGGCCGTCCGAGCAGTACTTC	CASKLGGPSEQYF